Below, one TCR beta chain is given with its context. The sample is drawn from a study of blood T cell repertoires in COVID-19. V dropped 1 base and J dropped 7; count of bases not matched to a gene: 15. The length of the CDR3 is 18 residues. Per germline, CDR1 KGHDR and CDR2 SFDVKD. Study processing details: The assay estimated nucleated cells by amplifying reference gene primers. The assay was immunoSEQ multiplex PCR, and TCRdb's table has in-frame clones only and misses some. Clone size and the V and J calls come from that table; the DNA yielded D and trimming. Here the sample spans about 190,000 clones, 90% being singletons.

The source is a man between 50 and 59 years old with acute or convalescent COVID-19. Sequenced material: peripheral blood. The V gene is TRBV24-1, the J gene TRBJ2-1, with TRBD1 matching over 7 bases. Here the CDR3 DNA reads TGTGCCACCAGTGATTTTAAGGGGGCAGGTTCGTTGTTGAATGAGCAGTTCTTC. Translation: CATSDFKGAGSLLNEQFF.